These T cell receptor beta chains were read from a single sample in a study of beta chain features in type 1 diabetes. TCRdb's table, derived via immunoSEQ multiplex PCR, lists solely in-frame clones and lacks some. The sample records fewer than 250,000 clones, about 10% being singletons. Sequencing input: naive CD4+ T cells from blood. Receptors originate from a woman aged 18-29 years in good health. Both conserved end residues are part of each CDR3. A D gene is named only where the DNA matches it firmly. The size field is filled for only some rows; it gives once, few, many or a size class.

v_call: TRBV19
d_call: -
j_call: TRBJ1-5
clone_size: few
cdr3_aa: CASSTQGTQGQPQHF
cdr3_nt: TGTGCCAGTAGCACACAGGGAACCCAAGGTCAGCCCCAGCATTTT

v_call: TRBV7-9
d_call: TRBD1
j_call: TRBJ1-1
clone_size: few
cdr3_aa: CASNGRGTGFRSTEAFF
cdr3_nt: TGTGCCAGCAACGGACGAGGGACAGGGTTTAGGAGCACTGAAGCTTTCTTT

v_call: TRBV5-1
d_call: TRBD2
j_call: TRBJ2-3
clone_size: few
cdr3_aa: CASRRGLAGGEDTQYF
cdr3_nt: TGCGCCAGCAGACGAGGACTAGCGGGGGGAGAAGATACGCAGTATTTT

v_call: TRBV5-4
d_call: TRBD1
j_call: TRBJ2-1
clone_size: few
cdr3_aa: CASSQPGQGYNEQFF
cdr3_nt: TGTGCCAGCAGCCAGCCGGGACAGGGGTACAATGAGCAGTTCTTC

v_call: TRBV7-7
d_call: TRBD2
j_call: TRBJ2-1
clone_size: -
cdr3_aa: CASSLASLAGEQFF
cdr3_nt: TGTGCCAGCAGCTTAGCGTCCCTAGCGGGAGAGCAGTTCTTC

v_call: TRBV19
d_call: TRBD1
j_call: TRBJ1-1
clone_size: few
cdr3_aa: CASRRTGQGAGEAFF
cdr3_nt: TGTGCCAGTAGACGAACCGGACAGGGGGCGGGTGAAGCTTTCTTT

v_call: TRBV30
d_call: -
j_call: TRBJ1-2
clone_size: -
cdr3_aa: CAWSLAQGNYGYTF
cdr3_nt: TGTGCCTGGAGTCTCGCTCAGGGGAACTATGGCTACACCTTC

v_call: TRBV19
d_call: TRBD1
j_call: TRBJ1-1
clone_size: -
cdr3_aa: CASSIYQGVNTEAFF
cdr3_nt: TGTGCCAGTAGTATTTATCAGGGGGTGAACACTGAAGCTTTCTTT

v_call: TRBV5-4
d_call: -
j_call: TRBJ2-7
clone_size: -
cdr3_aa: CASSYTGTRDEQYF
cdr3_nt: TGTGCCAGCAGCTATACAGGGACAAGGGACGAGCAGTACTTC

v_call: TRBV5-1
d_call: TRBD1
j_call: TRBJ1-1
clone_size: -
cdr3_aa: CASSLEGQPNTEAFF
cdr3_nt: TGCGCCAGCAGCTTGGAGGGACAGCCGAACACTGAAGCTTTCTTT

v_call: TRBV7-8
d_call: TRBD2
j_call: TRBJ2-1
clone_size: many
cdr3_aa: CASSVSGEHHEQFF
cdr3_nt: TGTGCCAGCAGCGTTAGCGGGGAGCACCATGAGCAGTTCTTC

v_call: TRBV9
d_call: -
j_call: TRBJ1-1
clone_size: few
cdr3_aa: CASSVLGRGNTEAFF
cdr3_nt: TGTGCCAGCAGCGTATTGGGCAGGGGGAACACTGAAGCTTTCTTT

v_call: TRBV15
d_call: TRBD1
j_call: TRBJ1-1
clone_size: few
cdr3_aa: CATSVRQGETEAFF
cdr3_nt: TGTGCCACCAGCGTAAGACAGGGGGAGACTGAAGCTTTCTTT

v_call: TRBV9
d_call: -
j_call: TRBJ2-2
clone_size: many
cdr3_aa: CASSVATAGGELFF
cdr3_nt: TGTGCCAGCAGCGTAGCTACGGCAGGCGGGGAGCTGTTTTTT

v_call: TRBV4-2
d_call: TRBD1
j_call: TRBJ2-5
clone_size: few
cdr3_aa: CASSQGGPGTGVGETQYF
cdr3_nt: TGTGCCAGCAGCCAAGGGGGGCCGGGGACAGGGGTCGGAGAGACCCAGTACTTC

v_call: TRBV5-1
d_call: -
j_call: TRBJ1-5
clone_size: -
cdr3_aa: CASSWSSGIGNQPQHF
cdr3_nt: TGCGCCAGCAGCTGGAGTTCAGGGATTGGCAATCAGCCCCAGCATTTT